This paragraph covers one T cell receptor (beta chain) sequence. The table lists this clonotype with a count of one. Its cognate antigen has yet to be identified. The input lacks base qualities; no much larger clone sits a single base away. Evidence from a single read is weak. The sample was run on an Illumina MiSeq. Multiplex PCR with BIOMED2 TRB-A/B primer pools was used to amplify TRB rearrangements. Two consecutive PCRs added Illumina-compatible adapters and 7-nucleotide sample barcodes to the amplicons. All library PCRs used Phusion HS II polymerase. Amplicons were purified from gel with the NucleoSpin Gel and PCR Clean-up kit, quantified on Qubit, and pooled at 3 to 5 nM. Before Illumina next-generation sequencing, the quality of the amplicon pool was assessed on an Agilent 2100 Bioanalyzer. In the original analysis: MiXCR 3.0.8 with the default MiXCR reference library was used to annotate TRB rearrangements. Non-productive reads and sequences with fewer than 2 reads were excluded, and each unique CDR3 nucleotide sequence counted as one clone. R 3.5.1 was used to calculate clonality, diversity, richness and V-J gene usage. TCR clustering by CDR3 similarity used GLIPH2, with generation probabilities calculated by OLGA. Only GLIPH2 clusters with at least four unique TCR clonotypes present in at least three individuals were retained. In TCRdb, the public reads were trimmed at Q25 with fastp and aligned with MiXCR, with productive beta chains retained. Each CDR3 protein appears once, grouped with its most common genes and DNA. The V and J calls shown here were made by TCRdb, not taken from the authors' results. The sample yields approximately 14,000 distinct CDR3 sequences; 28% were counted once. The ten most abundant clones make up around 7% of the sample.

The sample comes from a study of T and B cells in COVID-19 patients (TCRdb year 2020). About the study as a whole: Using TRB and IGH repertoire sequencing of peripheral blood, the study characterized adaptive immunity in COVID-19 patients who had active infection or had recovered. A recovered cohort was made up of some 18 patients contributing 20 to 25 samples, mostly after mild to moderate COVID-19 managed as outpatients. Patients in the recovered cohort had a median age of around 36 years, compared with less than 70 years for patients in the active-infection cohort. Of the 20 to 25 patients in the active-infection cohort, fewer than 15 were critically ill and needed mechanical ventilation or ECMO. In the active-infection cohort, nine tenths of the roughly 20 patients had comorbidities linked to unfavorable COVID-19 outcome. Over 8.3 million TCR sequences were analysed from a TCR and BCR sequence repository that comprised 30 to 40 patients and some 67 time points. A couple of patients were included in both the recovered and active cohorts because samples were available from active disease and after recovery. Repertoire analyses used an age-matched reference group of approximately 40 healthy donors who were negative for COVID-19 antibodies as the comparison. As many as 9 follow-up blood samples were taken per patient, and some of the samples covered different disease stages within the same individual. Here is what the overall study found, with its caveats: It was stated that prospective validation of the reported TCR clusters was required before the clusters could be put to clinical use. TRB repertoires were highly clonal in active COVID-19, whereas diversity and richness at recovery rose above healthy donor levels. A total of approximately 2,000 exclusive TCR clusters, including approximately 30 low-pGen clusters, were found in the recovered cohort. Few blood samples were available from mildly ill patients while symptoms were present or from severe cases at early time points. In patients with COVID-19, the usage of TRBV/TRBJ genes was reported to be strongly skewed. Specific T cell subsets (CD4+/Treg/CD8+) and sorted SARS-CoV-2-responsive or tetramer+ T cells had not yet been sequenced, and the corresponding sequencing experiments were ongoing. The size of the cohort was considered insufficient for assessing HLA contributions to COVID-19 susceptibility or severity.

The CDR3, cysteine through phenylalanine, is 15 amino acids long. The DNA shown is the 45-base CDR3, in frame from base 1. CDR1 SEHNR and CDR2 FQNEAQ are derived from the germline V gene (reference sequence). V lost 1 base and J lost 1 base; the stretch between them is 10 bases long. TRB repertoires were amplified using about 240-550 ng of genomic DNA isolated from blood. Sequenced sample: blood. The clonotype was recovered from a human donor who had recovered from COVID-19. The V and J segments used are TRBV7-9 and TRBJ1-1, with the D segment identity uncertain. This receptor carries the CDR3 CASSLDGRPNTEAFF. The DNA reads as follows: TGTGCCAGCAGCTTAGATGGACGGCCGAACACTGAAGCTTTCTTT.